Each of the 9 T cell receptor beta chains below was sequenced from the same sample in a study of CD8+ T cells in alopecia areata. Sequencing templates came from extracted RNA that was reverse transcribed into cDNA. Sequencing used immunoSEQ multiplex PCR; TCRdb keeps in-frame clones, though not all of them. Of some 170,000 clones in the sample, less than 80% were seen once. This material consisted of CD8+ T cells sorted from blood, taken at week 0. The origin of the receptors is a human donor with alopecia areata.

This sequence joins TRBV29-1 and TRBJ2-5; D not certain. The germline V and J ends were trimmed by 6 bases and 3 bases, with 17 bases remaining between them. From germline, CDR1 is SQVTM and CDR2 ANQGSEA. The length of the CDR3 is 14 residues. The DNA of the CDR3 is TGCAGCGTCCCCAGACCGGTTGGGGAAGAGACCCAGTACTTC. Encoded protein: CSVPRPVGEETQYF.

The gene calls are TRBV7-9 and TRBJ2-1; unclear D gene. The CDR3 has 13 residues. V was clipped by 1 base and J by 8 bases, with 9 bases between them. Per the germline V gene, CDR1 is SEHNR and CDR2 is FQNEAQ (reference sequence). CDR3 DNA: TGTGCCAGCAGCTTAGTTCCCCAGGATGAGCAGTTCTTC. It encodes CASSLVPQDEQFF.

This clone has a handful of counts. This sequence joins TRBV29-1 and TRBJ2-7; no definite D call. There are 13 residues in the CDR3. The V and J ends lost 1 base and 6 bases respectively, with 13 bases between them. The germline gives CDR1 SQVTM, CDR2 ANQGSEA. CDR3 sequence reads: CSVEVQCSAEQYF. DNA of the CDR3: TGCAGCGTTGAAGTCCAGTGTAGTGCCGAGCAGTACTTC.

The chain recombines TRBV4-1 with TRBJ2-5; no definite D call. The CDR3 is 11 amino acids. The ends were cut back, 6 bases at V and 4 bases at J, with 6 bases in the middle. Per germline, CDR1 MGHRA and CDR2 YSYEKL. CDR3 sequence (DNA): TGCGCCAGCAGTTCGGGAGAGACCCAGTACTTC. As protein: CASSSGETQYF.

In its sample, this clone was seen a few times. DNA for the CDR3: TGTGCCAGCAGCTCGGGACGGATTCAAGAGACCCAGTACTTC. Translating gives CASSSGRIQETQYF. J is TRBJ2-5 and V is TRBV28, with D perhaps being TRBD1 or TRBD2 (5 bases each). With 6 bases removed from V and 2 bases from J, the gap between germline ends came to 13 bases. Germline V gene lookup returns CDR1 MDHEN and CDR2 SYDVKM. The CDR3 consists of 14 residues. Full variable domain (remainder filled in from reference TRBV28 and TRBJ2-5): DVKVTQSSRYLVKRTGEKVFLECVQDMDHENMFWYRQDPGLGLRLIYFSYDVKMKEKGDIPEGYSVSREKKERFSLILESASTNQTSMYLCASSSGRIQETQYFGPGTRLLVL.

Written as DNA, the CDR3 is TGCAGCGTTGAAGCGACAGGGACCCTCTCCTACGAGCAGTACTTC. It specifies CSVEATGTLSYEQYF. The V call is TRBV29-1, the J call TRBJ2-7; 7 bases are a match to TRBD1. Germline trimming cut 1 base from V and 0 bases from J; bases unmatched to any gene: 6. The germline V gene has CDR1 SQVTM and CDR2 ANQGSEA. This CDR3 spans 15 amino acids.

J is TRBJ1-3 and V is TRBV7-9, with 7 bases aligning to TRBD1. J gave up 7 bases and V 5 bases, and 11 bases lay outside the gene matches. Per germline, CDR1 SEHNR and CDR2 FQNEAQ (reference sequence). This CDR3 region has 15 residues. The DNA of the CDR3 is TGTGCCAGCAGCCTGGGACAGCGTATTGCTAACACCATATATTTT. This translates into CASSLGQRIANTIYF.

The rearrangement links TRBV30 to TRBJ2-3; 9 bases map to TRBD1. The junction had 9 bases not matched to a gene; V was cut back by 7 bases and J by 4 bases. This CDR3 spans 14 amino acids. Germline V CDR1 and CDR2: GTSNPN, SVGIG (reference sequence). The CDR3 loop reads CASQQQGAADTQYF. CDR3 nucleotide sequence: TGTGCCTCTCAACAACAGGGGGCGGCAGATACGCAGTATTTT.

The CDR3 region is CASSQDPGLAFEQYF. The CDR3 DNA sequence: TGCGCCAGCAGCCAAGATCCAGGGCTAGCGTTCGAGCAGTACTTC. The chain has TRBV4-1 and TRBJ2-7; TRBD2 might be the D (6 bases). Trimming took off 0 bases at V and 6 bases at J, with 15 bases between the two ends. Germline CDR1 and CDR2: MGHRA and YSYEKL. The length of the CDR3 is 15 residues.